The next 4 T cell receptor beta chains were all read from a single sample in a study of T cells after yellow fever vaccination. A single record per CDR3 protein comes from TCRdb applying MiXCR to the 5' RACE reads. This table holds 300,000 to 400,000 distinct CDR3 sequences, over 8.5% found once. This specimen consisted of CD4+ T cells sorted from PBMCs, obtained 45 days after the yellow fever booster vaccination. The receptors come from a man aged 18 to 29 who received the YFV17D yellow fever vaccine.

V and J are TRBV6-6 and TRBJ1-5; no firm D call. The germline V gene encodes CDR1 MNHNY and CDR2 SVGAGI (reference sequence). The CDR3 length is 12 residues. V was cut by 5 bases and J by 11 bases, with 13 bases left in between. CDR3 amino acids: CASSPLGLAQHF. DNA for the CDR3: TGTGCCAGCAGTCCGTTAGGACTAGCCCAGCATTTT.

This clonotype came up a few times. The chain couples TRBV10-3 to TRBJ1-5; the D gene is possibly TRBD1 (5 bases). V was cut by 0 bases and J by 6 bases, with 9 bases left in between. Germline-derived CDR1 and CDR2 are ENHRY and SYGVKD. This CDR3 contains 14 residues. The CDR3 coding sequence is TGTGCCATCAGTGAGTCCAGGGTCGGTCAGCCCCAGCATTTT. It yields the protein CAISESRVGQPQHF.

This clonotype has only a few counts. The chain uses TRBV5-1 and TRBJ2-5, with D possibly being TRBD1 (6 bases). Per the germline V gene, CDR1 is SGHRS and CDR2 is YFSETQ. The V end lost 6 bases, the J end lost 2 bases, and 14 bases lay between the germline ends. This CDR3 region has 14 residues. The CDR3 sequence: CASTSGGGQETQYF. In DNA, the CDR3 is TGCGCCAGCACCTCTGGGGGCGGACAAGAGACCCAGTACTTC. The complete variable domain, with remaining parts taken from reference TRBV5-1 and TRBJ2-5, reads KAGVTQTPRYLIKTRGQQVTLSCSPISGHRSVSWYQQTPGQGLQFLFEYFSETQRNKGNFPGRFSGRQFSNSRSEMNVSTLELGDSALYLCASTSGGGQETQYFGPGTRLLVL.

J is TRBJ1-5 and V is TRBV7-2; unclear D gene. The V and J ends lost 0 bases and 1 base respectively, with 13 bases between them. The CDR3 totals 17 residues. Germline V CDR1 and CDR2: SGHTA, FQGNSA. CDR3 DNA sequence: TGTGCCAGCAGCTTAGCGTATAGAGGTGGGAGCAATCAGCCCCAGCATTTT. This encodes CASSLAYRGGSNQPQHF. Complete variable domain (other parts from reference TRBV7-2 and TRBJ1-5): GAGVSQSPSNKVTEKGKDVELRCDPISGHTALYWYRQSLGQGLEFLIYFQGNSAPDKSGLPSDRFSAERTGGSVSTLTIQRTQQEDSAVYLCASSLAYRGGSNQPQHFGDGTRLSIL.